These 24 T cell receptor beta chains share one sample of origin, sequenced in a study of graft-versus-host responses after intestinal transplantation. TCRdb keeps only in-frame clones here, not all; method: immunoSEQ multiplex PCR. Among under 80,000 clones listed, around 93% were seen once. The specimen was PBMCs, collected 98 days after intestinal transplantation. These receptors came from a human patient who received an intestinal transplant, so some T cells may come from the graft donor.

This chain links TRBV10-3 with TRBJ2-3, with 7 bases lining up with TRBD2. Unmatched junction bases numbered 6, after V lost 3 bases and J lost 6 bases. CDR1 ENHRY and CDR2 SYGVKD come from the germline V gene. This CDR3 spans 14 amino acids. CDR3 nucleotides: TGTGCCATCAGTGAACAGACTAGCTTGGATACGCAGTATTTT. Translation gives CAISEQTSLDTQYF.

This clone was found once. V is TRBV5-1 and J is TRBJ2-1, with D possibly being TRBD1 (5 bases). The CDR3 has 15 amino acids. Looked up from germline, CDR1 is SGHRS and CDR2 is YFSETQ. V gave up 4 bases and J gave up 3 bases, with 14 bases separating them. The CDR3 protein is CASSPTMGLYNEQFF. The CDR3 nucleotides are TGCGCCAGCAGCCCCACTATGGGGCTCTACAATGAGCAGTTCTTC.

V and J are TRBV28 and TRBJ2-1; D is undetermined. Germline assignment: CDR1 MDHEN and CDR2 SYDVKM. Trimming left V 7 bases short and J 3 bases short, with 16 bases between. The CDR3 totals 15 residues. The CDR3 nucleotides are TGTGCCAGCACCCTTGGGCCTCGGGTCTACAATGAGCAGTTCTTC. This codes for CASTLGPRVYNEQFF.

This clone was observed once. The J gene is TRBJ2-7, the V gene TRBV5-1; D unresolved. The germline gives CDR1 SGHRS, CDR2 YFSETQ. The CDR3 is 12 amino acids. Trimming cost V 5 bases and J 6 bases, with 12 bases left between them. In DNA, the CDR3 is TGCGCCAGCAGAGGTCCCGGTCGCGAGCAGTACTTC. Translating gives CASRGPGREQYF.

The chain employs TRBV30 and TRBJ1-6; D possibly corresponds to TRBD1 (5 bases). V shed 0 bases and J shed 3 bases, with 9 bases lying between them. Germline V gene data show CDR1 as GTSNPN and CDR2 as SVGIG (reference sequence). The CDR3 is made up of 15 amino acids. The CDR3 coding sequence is TGTGCCTGGAGTGTGCGGGACCTCTATAATTCACCCCTCCACTTT. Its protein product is CAWSVRDLYNSPLHF.

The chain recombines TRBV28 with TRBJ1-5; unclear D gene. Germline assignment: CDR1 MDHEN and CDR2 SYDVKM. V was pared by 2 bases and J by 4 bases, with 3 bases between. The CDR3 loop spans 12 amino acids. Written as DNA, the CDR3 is TGTGCCAGCAGTTTACCGAATCAGCCCCAGCATTTT. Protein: CASSLPNQPQHF.

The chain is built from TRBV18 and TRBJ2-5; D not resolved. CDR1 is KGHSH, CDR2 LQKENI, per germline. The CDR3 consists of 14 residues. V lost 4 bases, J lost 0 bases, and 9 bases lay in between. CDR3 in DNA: TGTGCCAGCTCACGGAATCTGTACCAAGAGACCCAGTACTTC. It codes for CASSRNLYQETQYF.

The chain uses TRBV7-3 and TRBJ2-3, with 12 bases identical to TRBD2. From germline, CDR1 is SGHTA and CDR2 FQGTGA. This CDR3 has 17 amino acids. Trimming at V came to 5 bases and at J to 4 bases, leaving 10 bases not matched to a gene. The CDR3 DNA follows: TGTGCCAGCAGCCGTTCTAGCGGGAGGGGGTCGGCAGATACGCAGTATTTT. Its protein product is CASSRSSGRGSADTQYF.

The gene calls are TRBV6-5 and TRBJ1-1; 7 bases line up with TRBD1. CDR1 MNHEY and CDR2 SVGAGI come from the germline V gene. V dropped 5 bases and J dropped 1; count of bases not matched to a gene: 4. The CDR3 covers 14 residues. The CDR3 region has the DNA TGTGCCAGCAGTGCCGGGACAGCGAACACTGAAGCTTTCTTT. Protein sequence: CASSAGTANTEAFF.

The CDR3 nucleotides read TGCAGCGTTGTGGGCGGGAGGGCTGGAGAGACCCAGTACTTC. Protein product: CSVVGGRAGETQYF. The J gene is TRBJ2-5, the V gene TRBV29-1; 9 nucleotides align to TRBD2. Germline loops: CDR1 SQVTM, CDR2 ANQGSEA. The CDR3 length is 14 residues. V dropped 4 bases and J dropped 4; count of bases not matched to a gene: 7.

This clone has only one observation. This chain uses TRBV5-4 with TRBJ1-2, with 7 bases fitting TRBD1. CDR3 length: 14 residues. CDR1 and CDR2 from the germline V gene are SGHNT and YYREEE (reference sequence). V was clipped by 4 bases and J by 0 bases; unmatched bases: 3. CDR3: CASSPGTANYGYTF. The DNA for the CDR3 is TGTGCCAGCAGCCCCGGGACAGCTAACTATGGCTACACCTTC.

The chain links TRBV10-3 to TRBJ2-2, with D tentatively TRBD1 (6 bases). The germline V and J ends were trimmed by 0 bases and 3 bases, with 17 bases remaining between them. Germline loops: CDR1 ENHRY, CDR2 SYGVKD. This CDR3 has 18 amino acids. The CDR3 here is CAISESAGQSEDTGELFF. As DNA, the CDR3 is TGTGCCATCAGTGAGTCGGCCGGACAGTCAGAGGACACCGGGGAGCTGTTTTTT.

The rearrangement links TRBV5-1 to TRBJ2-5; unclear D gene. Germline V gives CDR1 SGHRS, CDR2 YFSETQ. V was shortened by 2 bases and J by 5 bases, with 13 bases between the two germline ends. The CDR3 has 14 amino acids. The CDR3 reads CASSFERVQETQYF. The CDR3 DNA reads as TGCGCCAGCAGCTTCGAGCGCGTCCAGGAGACCCAGTACTTC.

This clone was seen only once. DNA of the CDR3: TGTGCCAGTAGTATAGCAGGGCGCGAGCAGTACTTC. It encodes CASSIAGREQYF. The genes are TRBV19 and TRBJ2-7; a weak D match, TRBD1 (5 bases). Germline-derived CDR1 and CDR2 are LNHDA and SQIVND (reference sequence). CDR3 size: 12 residues. V lost 1 base and J 6 bases, leaving 7 bases between the germline ends.

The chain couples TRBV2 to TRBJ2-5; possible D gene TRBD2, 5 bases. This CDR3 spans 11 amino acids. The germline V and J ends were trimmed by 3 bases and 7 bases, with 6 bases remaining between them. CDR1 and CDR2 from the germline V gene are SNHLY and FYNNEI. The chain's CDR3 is CASSDAGTQYF. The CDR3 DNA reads TGTGCCAGCAGTGACGCGGGGACCCAGTACTTC.

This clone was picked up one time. The CDR3 spells CASSSSGRAYEQYF. The CDR3 DNA reads as TGTGCCAGCAGTTCTAGCGGGAGGGCCTACGAGCAGTACTTC. V and J are TRBV2 and TRBJ2-7, with 12 positions matching TRBD2. This CDR3 is built from 14 residues. The germline gives CDR1 SNHLY, CDR2 FYNNEI. J lost 2 bases, V lost 5 bases, and 1 base had no gene match.

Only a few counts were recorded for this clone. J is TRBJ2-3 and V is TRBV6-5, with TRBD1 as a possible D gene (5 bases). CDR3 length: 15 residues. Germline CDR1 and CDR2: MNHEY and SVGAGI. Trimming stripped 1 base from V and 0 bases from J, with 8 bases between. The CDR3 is CASSYLPGSTDTQYF. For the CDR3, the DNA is TGTGCCAGCAGTTACTTGCCAGGGAGCACAGATACGCAGTATTTT.

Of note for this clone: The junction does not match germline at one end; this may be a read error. CDR3: CASSWTSGQGTQYF. The CDR3, as DNA: TGTGCCAGCAGCTGGACTAGCGGACAAGGGACCCAGTACTTC. This chain connects TRBV5-4 to TRBJ2-5, with 10 bases identical to TRBD2. Germline V gene sequence: CDR1 SGHNT, CDR2 YYREEE (reference sequence). The CDR3 covers 14 residues. The whole variable domain, remainder taken from reference TRBV5-4 and TRBJ2-5, is ETGVTQSPTHLIKTRGQQVTLRCSSQSGHNTVSWYQQALGQGPQFIFQYYREEENGRGNFPPRFSGLQFPNYSSELNVNALELDDSALYLCASSWTSGQGTQYFGPGTRLLVL.

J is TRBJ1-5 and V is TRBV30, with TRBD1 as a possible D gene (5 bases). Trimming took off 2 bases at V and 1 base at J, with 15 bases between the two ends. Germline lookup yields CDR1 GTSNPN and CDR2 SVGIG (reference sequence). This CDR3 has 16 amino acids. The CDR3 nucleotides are TGTGCCTGGAGTCCCCGGACAACTATAAGCAATCAGCCCCAGCATTTT. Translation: CAWSPRTTISNQPQHF.

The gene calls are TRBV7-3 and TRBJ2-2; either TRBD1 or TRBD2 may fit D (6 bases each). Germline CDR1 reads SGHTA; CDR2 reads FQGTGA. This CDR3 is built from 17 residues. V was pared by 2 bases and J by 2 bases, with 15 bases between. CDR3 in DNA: TGTGCCAGCAGCTTAGTAGGAGGGGGAGCCAACACCGGGGAGCTGTTTTTT. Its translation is CASSLVGGGANTGELFF.

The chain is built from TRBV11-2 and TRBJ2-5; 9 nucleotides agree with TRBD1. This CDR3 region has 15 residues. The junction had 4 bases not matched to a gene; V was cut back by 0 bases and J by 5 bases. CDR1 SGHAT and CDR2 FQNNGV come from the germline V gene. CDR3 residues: CASSLDGTGTETQYF. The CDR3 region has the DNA TGTGCCAGCAGCTTAGACGGGACAGGGACGGAGACCCAGTACTTC.

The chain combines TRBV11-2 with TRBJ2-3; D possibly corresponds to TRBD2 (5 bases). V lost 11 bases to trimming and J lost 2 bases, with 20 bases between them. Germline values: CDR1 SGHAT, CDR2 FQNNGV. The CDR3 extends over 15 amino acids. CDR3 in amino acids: CAHTVLAISTDTQYF. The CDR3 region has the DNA TGTGCCCATACGGTGCTAGCCATCTCCACAGATACGCAGTATTTT.

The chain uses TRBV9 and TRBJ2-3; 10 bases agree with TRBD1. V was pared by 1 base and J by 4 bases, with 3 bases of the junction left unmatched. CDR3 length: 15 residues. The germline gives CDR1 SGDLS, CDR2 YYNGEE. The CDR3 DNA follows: TGTGCCAGCAGCGTAACCGGGACAGGGGCAGATACGCAGTATTTT. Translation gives CASSVTGTGADTQYF.

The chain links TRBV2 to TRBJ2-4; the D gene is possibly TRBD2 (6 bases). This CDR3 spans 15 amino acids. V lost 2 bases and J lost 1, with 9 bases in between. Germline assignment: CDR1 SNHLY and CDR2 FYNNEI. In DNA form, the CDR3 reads TGTGCCAGCAGTGAACGTGGGGGGGCCAAAAACATTCAGTACTTC. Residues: CASSERGGAKNIQYF. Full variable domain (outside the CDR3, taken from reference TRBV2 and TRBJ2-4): EPEVTQTPSHQVTQMGQEVILRCVPISNHLYFYWYRQILGQKVEFLVSFYNNEISEKSEIFDDQFSVERPDGSNFTLKIRSTKLEDSAMYFCASSERGGAKNIQYFGAGTRLSVL.